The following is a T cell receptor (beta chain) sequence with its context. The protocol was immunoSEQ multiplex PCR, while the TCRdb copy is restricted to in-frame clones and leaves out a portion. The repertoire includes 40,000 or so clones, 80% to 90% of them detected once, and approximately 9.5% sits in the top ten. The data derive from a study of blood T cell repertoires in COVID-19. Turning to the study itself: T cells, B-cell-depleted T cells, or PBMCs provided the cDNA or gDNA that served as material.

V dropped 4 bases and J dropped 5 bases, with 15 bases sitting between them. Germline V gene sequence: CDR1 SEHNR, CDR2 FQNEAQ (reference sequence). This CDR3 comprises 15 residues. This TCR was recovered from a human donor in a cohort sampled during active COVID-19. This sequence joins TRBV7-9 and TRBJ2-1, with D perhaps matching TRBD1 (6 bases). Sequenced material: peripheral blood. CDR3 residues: CASSSNRVSHNEQFF. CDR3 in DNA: TGTGCCAGCAGCTCAAACAGGGTATCCCACAATGAGCAGTTCTTC. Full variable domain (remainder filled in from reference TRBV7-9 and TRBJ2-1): DTGVSQNPRHKITKRGQNVTFRCDPISEHNRLYWYRQTLGQGPEFLTYFQNEAQLEKSRLLSDRFSAERPKGSFSTLEIQRTEQGDSAMYLCASSSNRVSHNEQFFGPGTRLTVL.